The sample holds many counts of the clone carrying this TCR beta chain. Its antigen is not known. V was cut by 7 bases and J by 3 bases, with 15 bases left in between. The CDR3 has 14 amino acids. This entry is derived from a study of CD8 T cells in ankylosing spondylitis. One entry per CDR3 protein, called by TCRdb with MiXCR from the 5' RACE reads. The repertoire includes 350,000 to 550,000 distinct CDR3 sequences, roughly 26% of them detected once, and roughly 1% sits in the top ten. Study-wide results and limits: A TCR beta motif made of about eight highly homologous variants seemed typical of ankylosing spondylitis blood.

The chain employs TRBV12-3 or TRBV12-4 and TRBJ1-1; unclear D gene. The source of this sequence is a male donor with ankylosing spondylitis. Sample: blood, either unsorted or a sorted T cell fraction (not recorded which). DNA for the CDR3: TGTGCCAGCACCGAAAATAGGAGATACACTGAAGCTTTCTTT. Protein: CASTENRRYTEAFF.